This TCR beta chain was sequenced during a study of blood T cells in healthy people across ages. A second about 6 to 11 cycle PCR used barcoded and J-beta primers. One entry per CDR3 protein, called by TCRdb with MiXCR from the 5' RACE reads. Among almost 550,000 distinct CDR3 sequences listed, about 24% were seen once. The CDR3 has 16 residues. The germline V gene encodes CDR1 SGHAT and CDR2 FQNNGV. Between the trimmed V and J ends, which lost 1 base and 0 bases, there was a span of 12 bases. This clonotype was seen only a few times. The same sample was also used in a study of T cells of mothers and their children.

The sequenced sample was blood. The sequence derives from a boy aged 5-17 years in good health. J is TRBJ1-1 and V is TRBV11-2; the D gene is possibly TRBD1 (5 bases). Here the CDR3 reads CASSLGQGRMNTEAFF. The CDR3 nucleotides read TGTGCCAGCAGCTTAGGCCAGGGACGGATGAACACTGAAGCTTTCTTT.